The entry that follows covers one T cell receptor beta chain sequence. Its antigen is currently unknown. TCRdb's table, derived via immunoSEQ multiplex PCR, lists solely in-frame clones and lacks some. This table holds 100,000 or so clones, 91% found once. This entry is derived from a study of T cell responses to AZD1222 COVID-19 vaccine. Study-wide findings and caveats: Following two doses of AZD1222, Spike-specific TCR breadth and depth rose. Only 5 or 6 people who got AZD1222 tested seropositive at baseline.

Deletions cut 6 bases from V and 8 bases from J, with 16 bases between. There are 13 residues in the CDR3. Germline V gene sequence: CDR1 MNHEY, CDR2 SMNVEV (reference sequence). The sequence was obtained from an adult in good health. Here the sequenced sample was peripheral blood, taken on day 0 of AZD1222 vaccination. The chain uses TRBV27 and TRBJ1-2, with a tentative D call TRBD1 (6 bases). CDR3 DNA: TGTGCCAGCAGAGGCACAGGGTTTGGAGGCTACACCTTC. Protein sequence: CASRGTGFGGYTF.